This T cell receptor beta chain was found in a study of blood T cell repertoires in COVID-19. In the study overall: Nucleic acid was either cDNA or gDNA, and it came from T cells, B-cell-depleted T cells, or PBMCs.

This clone was counted between two and nine times. In the original analysis: Scientists estimated how many nucleated cells there were by amplifying reference gene primers. TCRdb keeps only in-frame clones here, not all; method: immunoSEQ multiplex PCR. V and J calls and clone size are copied from that table; D and trimming were computed from the DNA. The repertoire includes about 200,000 clones, around 80% of them detected once, and roughly 13% sits in the top ten. The CDR3 covers 13 residues. Trimming removed 0 bases from V and 5 bases from J, with 7 bases in between. Germline CDR1 LNHDA, CDR2 SQIVND (reference sequence).

The sequencing input was peripheral blood. The V call is TRBV19, the J call TRBJ1-2, with D maybe TRBD1 (5 bases). The TCR was taken from a human donor in a cohort sampled during active COVID-19. The CDR3 DNA sequence: TGTGCCAGTAGTATAGACAGGGTTTATGGCTACACCTTC. Its translation: CASSIDRVYGYTF. Filled out from reference TRBV19 and TRBJ1-2, the complete variable domain reads DGGITQSPKYLFRKEGQNVTLSCEQNLNHDAMYWYRQDPGQGLRLIYYSQIVNDFQKGDIAEGYSVSREKKESFPLTVTSAQKNPTAFYLCASSIDRVYGYTFGSGTRLTVV.